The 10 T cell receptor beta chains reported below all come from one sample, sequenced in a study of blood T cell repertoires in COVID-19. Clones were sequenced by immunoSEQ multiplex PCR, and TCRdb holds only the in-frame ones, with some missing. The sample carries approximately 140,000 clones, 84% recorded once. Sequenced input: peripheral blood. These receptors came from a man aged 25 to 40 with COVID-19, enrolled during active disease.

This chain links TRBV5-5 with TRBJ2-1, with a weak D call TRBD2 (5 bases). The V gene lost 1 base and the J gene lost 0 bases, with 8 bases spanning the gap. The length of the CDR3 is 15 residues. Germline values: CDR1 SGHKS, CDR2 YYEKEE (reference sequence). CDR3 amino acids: CASSLYGSSYNEQFF. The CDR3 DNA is TGTGCCAGCAGCTTGTATGGGAGCTCCTACAATGAGCAGTTCTTC. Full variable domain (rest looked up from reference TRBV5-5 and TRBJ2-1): DAGVTQSPTHLIKTRGQQVTLRCSPISGHKSVSWYQQVLGQGPQFIFQYYEKEERGRGNFPDRFSARQFPNYSSELNVNALLLGDSALYLCASSLYGSSYNEQFFGPGTRLTVL.

The CDR3 region is CASSDVGGLAVYNEQFF. CDR3 DNA sequence: TGTGCCAGCAGTGACGTCGGAGGACTAGCGGTCTACAATGAGCAGTTCTTC. The V gene is TRBV25-1, the J gene TRBJ2-1, with 10 bases identical to TRBD2. The CDR3 has 17 residues. CDR1 is MGHDK, CDR2 SYGVNS, per germline. Unmatched junction bases numbered 8, after V lost 3 bases and J lost 3 bases.

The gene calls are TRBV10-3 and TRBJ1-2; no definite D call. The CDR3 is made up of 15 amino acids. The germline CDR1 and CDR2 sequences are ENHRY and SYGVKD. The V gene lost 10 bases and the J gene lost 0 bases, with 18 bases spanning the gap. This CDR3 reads CATNTGGRANYGYTF. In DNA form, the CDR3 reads TGTGCCACCAACACGGGAGGGCGGGCTAACTATGGCTACACCTTC.

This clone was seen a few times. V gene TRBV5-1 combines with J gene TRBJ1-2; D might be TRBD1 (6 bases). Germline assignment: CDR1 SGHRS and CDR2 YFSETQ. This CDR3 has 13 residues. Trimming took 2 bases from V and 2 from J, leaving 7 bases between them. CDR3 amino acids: CASSFGQNYGYTF. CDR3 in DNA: TGCGCCAGCAGCTTTGGACAGAACTATGGCTACACCTTC.

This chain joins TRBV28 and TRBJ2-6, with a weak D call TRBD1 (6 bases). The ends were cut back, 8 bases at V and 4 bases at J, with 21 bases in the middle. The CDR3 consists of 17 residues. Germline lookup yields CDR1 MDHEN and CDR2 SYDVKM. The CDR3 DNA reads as TGTGCCAGCGACAATTCACGTCAGGGGTCCGGGGCCAACGTCCTGACTTTC. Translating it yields CASDNSRQGSGANVLTF.

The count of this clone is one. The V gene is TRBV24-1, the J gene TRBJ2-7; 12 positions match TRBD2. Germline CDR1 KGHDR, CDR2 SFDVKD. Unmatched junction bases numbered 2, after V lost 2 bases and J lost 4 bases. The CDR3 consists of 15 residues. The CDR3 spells CATSDWTSGEYEQYF. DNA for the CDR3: TGTGCCACCAGTGATTGGACTAGCGGGGAATACGAGCAGTACTTC.

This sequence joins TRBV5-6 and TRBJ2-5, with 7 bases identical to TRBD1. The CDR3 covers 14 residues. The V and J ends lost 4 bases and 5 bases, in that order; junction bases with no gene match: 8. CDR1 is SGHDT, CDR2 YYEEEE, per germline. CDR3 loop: CASSRGQTRETQYF. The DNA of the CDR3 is TGTGCCAGCAGCCGGGGACAGACTCGGGAGACCCAGTACTTC.

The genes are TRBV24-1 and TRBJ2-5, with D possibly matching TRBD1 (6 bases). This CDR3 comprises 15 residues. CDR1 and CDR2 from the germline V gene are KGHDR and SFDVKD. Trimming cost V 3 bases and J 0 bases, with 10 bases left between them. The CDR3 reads CATSDVQGHQETQYF. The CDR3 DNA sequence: TGTGCCACCAGTGATGTACAGGGCCACCAAGAGACCCAGTACTTC.

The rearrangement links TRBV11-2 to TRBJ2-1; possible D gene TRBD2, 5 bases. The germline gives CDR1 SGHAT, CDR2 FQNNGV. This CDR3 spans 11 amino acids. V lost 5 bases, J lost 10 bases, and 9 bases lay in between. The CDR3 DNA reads TGTGCCAGCAGCCCGCCGGGGGAGCAGTTCTTC. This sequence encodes CASSPPGEQFF. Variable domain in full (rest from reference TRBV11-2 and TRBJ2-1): EAGVAQSPRYKIIEKRQSVAFWCNPISGHATLYWYQQILGQGPKLLIQFQNNGVVDDSQLPKDRFSAERLKGVDSTLKIQPAKLEDSAVYLCASSPPGEQFFGPGTRLTVL.

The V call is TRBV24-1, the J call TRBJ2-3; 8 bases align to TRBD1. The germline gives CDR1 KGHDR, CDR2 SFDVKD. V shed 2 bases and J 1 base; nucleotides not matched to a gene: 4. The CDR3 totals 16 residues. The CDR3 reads CATSDSGQGRTDTQYF. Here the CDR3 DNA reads TGTGCCACCAGTGATTCTGGACAGGGCCGCACAGATACGCAGTATTTT.